Given below is one T cell receptor (beta chain) in context. The data belong to a study of CD8+CD57+ T cells in acquired aplastic anemia. CD8+CD57+ cell expansion had been shown by flow cytometry in patients chosen for sequencing. As a group, the patients uniformly had severe acquired aplastic anemia. The use of genomic DNA as template underpinned the TCR beta VDJ and CDR3 profiling. MiXCR, applied by TCRdb to the reads, yields one record per CDR3 protein. The table has under 250,000 distinct CDR3 sequences, around 45% seen once. The germline V gene has CDR1 LGHNA and CDR2 YSLEER. This CDR3 region has 14 residues. V was shortened by 5 bases and J by 0 bases, with 8 bases between the two germline ends.

This chain joins TRBV4-3 and TRBJ1-5, with D possibly matching TRBD1 (5 bases). The clonotype originates from a human donor with aplastic anemia. Source material: sorted CD4+, CD8+, or CD8+CD57+ T cells (not recorded which) from PBMCs. The CDR3 reads CASSSTVSNQPQHF. CDR3 coding DNA: TGCGCCAGCAGCTCGACAGTTAGCAATCAGCCCCAGCATTTT.